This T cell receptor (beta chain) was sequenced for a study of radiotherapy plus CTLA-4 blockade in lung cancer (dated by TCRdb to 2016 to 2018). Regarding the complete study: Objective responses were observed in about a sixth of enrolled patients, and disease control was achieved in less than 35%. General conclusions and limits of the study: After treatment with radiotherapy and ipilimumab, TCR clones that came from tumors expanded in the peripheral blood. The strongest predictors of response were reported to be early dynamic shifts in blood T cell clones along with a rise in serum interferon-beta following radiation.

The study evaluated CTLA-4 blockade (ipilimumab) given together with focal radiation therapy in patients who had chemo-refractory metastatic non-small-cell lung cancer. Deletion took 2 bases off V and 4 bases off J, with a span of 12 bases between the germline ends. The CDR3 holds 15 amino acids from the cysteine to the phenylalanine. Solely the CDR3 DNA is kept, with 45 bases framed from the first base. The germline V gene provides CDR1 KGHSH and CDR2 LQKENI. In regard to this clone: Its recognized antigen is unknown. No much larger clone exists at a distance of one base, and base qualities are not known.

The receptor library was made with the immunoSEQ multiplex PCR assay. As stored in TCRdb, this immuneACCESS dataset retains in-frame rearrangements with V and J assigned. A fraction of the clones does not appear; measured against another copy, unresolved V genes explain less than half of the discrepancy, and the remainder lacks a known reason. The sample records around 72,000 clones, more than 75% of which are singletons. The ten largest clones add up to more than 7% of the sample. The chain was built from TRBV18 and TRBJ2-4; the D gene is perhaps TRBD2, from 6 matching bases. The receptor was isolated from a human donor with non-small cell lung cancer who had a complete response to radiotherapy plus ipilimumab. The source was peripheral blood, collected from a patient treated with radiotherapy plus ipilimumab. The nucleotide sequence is TGTGCCAGCTCACCAGTGGATAGCGGAAAAAACATTCAGTACTTC. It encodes CASSPVDSGKNIQYF.